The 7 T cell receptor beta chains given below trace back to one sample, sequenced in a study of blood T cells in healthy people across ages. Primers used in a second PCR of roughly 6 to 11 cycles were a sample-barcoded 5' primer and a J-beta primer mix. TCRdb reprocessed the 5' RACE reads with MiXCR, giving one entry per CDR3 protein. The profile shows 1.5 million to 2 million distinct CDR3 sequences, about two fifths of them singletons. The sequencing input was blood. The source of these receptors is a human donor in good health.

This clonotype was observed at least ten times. CDR3 sequence reads: CASSQGITYEQYF. In DNA form, the CDR3 reads TGCGCCAGCAGCCAAGGGATCACCTACGAGCAGTACTTC. The rearrangement links TRBV4-3 to TRBJ2-7; D gene uncertain. The length of the CDR3 is 13 residues. Between the trimmed V and J ends, which lost 1 base and 2 bases, there was a span of 6 bases. CDR1 is LGHNA and CDR2 is YSLEER in the germline V gene.

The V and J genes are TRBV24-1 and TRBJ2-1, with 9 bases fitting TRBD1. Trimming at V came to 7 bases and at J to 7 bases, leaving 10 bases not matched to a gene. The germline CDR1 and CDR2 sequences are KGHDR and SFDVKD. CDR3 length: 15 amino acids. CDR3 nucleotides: TGTGCCACCAGGAGGGGGGACAGGGTCTCGAATGAGCAGTTCTTC. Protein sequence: CATRRGDRVSNEQFF.

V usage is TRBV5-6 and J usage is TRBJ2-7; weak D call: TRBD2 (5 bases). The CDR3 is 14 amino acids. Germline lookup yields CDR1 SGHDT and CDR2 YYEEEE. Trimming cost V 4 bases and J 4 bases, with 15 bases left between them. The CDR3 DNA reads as TGTGCCAGCAGCCTGAGACTAATTCCTTACGAGCAGTACTTC. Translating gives CASSLRLIPYEQYF.

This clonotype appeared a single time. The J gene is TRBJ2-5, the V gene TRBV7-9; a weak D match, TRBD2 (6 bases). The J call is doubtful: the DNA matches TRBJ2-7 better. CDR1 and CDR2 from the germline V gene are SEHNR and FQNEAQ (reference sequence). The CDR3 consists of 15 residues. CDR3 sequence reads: CASSWGDSRNNEQYF. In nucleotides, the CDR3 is TGTGCCAGCAGCTGGGGGGACTCCCGCAACAACGAGCAGTACTTC.

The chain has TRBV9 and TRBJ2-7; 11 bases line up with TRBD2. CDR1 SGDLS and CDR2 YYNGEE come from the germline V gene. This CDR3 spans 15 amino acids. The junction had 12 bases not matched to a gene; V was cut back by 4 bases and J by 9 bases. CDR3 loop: CASSPRLAGPTGQYF. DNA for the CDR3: TGTGCCAGCAGCCCCCGACTAGCGGGGCCCACGGGGCAGTACTTC.

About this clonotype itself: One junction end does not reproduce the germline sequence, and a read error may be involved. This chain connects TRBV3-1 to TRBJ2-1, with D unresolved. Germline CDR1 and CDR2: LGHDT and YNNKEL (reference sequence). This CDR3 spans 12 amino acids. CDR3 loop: CASSQLGNEQFF. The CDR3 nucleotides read TGCGCCAGCAGCCAGTTGGGGAATGAGCAGTTCTTC.

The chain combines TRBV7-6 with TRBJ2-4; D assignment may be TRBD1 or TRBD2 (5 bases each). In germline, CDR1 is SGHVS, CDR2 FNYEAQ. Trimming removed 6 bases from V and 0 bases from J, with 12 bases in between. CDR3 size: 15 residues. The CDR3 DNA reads TGTGCCAGCAGTAAATACGGGACAGCCAAAAACATTCAGTACTTC. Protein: CASSKYGTAKNIQYF.